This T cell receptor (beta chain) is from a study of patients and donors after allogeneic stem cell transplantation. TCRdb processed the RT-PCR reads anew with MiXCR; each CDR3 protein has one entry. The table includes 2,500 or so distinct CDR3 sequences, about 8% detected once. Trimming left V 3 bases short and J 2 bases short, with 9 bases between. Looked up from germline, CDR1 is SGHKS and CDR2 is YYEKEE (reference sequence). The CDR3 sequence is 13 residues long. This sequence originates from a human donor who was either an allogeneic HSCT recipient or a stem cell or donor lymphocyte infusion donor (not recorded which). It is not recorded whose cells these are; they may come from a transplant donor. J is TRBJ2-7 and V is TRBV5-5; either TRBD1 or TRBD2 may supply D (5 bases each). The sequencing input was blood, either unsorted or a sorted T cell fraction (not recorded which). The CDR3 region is CASSSPGPYEQYF. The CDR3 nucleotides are TGTGCCAGCAGCTCACCGGGACCCTACGAGCAGTACTTC.